What follows describes a single T cell receptor (beta chain). Antigen unknown. J was trimmed by 0 bases and V by 3 bases; bases with no gene match: 10. There are 18 residues in the CDR3. Germline CDR1 and CDR2: SGHRS and YFSETQ. The PCR ran on 60 Vbeta and 13 Jbeta primers. The authors' processing: A later analysis counted 65 million to 80 million unique TCR beta chains, 9.5 million to 13 million shared. Some clones are missing from TCRdb's copy, which holds only in-frame ones; the method was immunoSEQ multiplex PCR. V, J and clone size reflect that table, while D and trimming were determined from the DNA. Altogether 55,000 to 65,000 clones are present, over 75% being singletons, with the ten largest covering about 10%. These data are taken from a study of cytomegalovirus exposure and HLA in healthy donors. General study results and limits: Specificity of a few CMV-associated chains for CMV antigens was verified in vitro.

The sample was PBMCs. This receptor was taken from a female donor in good health and CMV-seronegative. The chain is built from TRBV5-1 and TRBJ2-3; 10 bases are a match to TRBD2. CDR3 sequence reads: CASSSIWTSGSSTDTQYF. In nucleotides, the CDR3 is TGCGCCAGCAGCTCGATTTGGACTAGCGGAAGTAGCACAGATACGCAGTATTTT. Full variable domain (remainder filled in from reference TRBV5-1 and TRBJ2-3): KAGVTQTPRYLIKTRGQQVTLSCSPISGHRSVSWYQQTPGQGLQFLFEYFSETQRNKGNFPGRFSGRQFSNSRSEMNVSTLELGDSALYLCASSSIWTSGSSTDTQYFGPGTRLTVL.